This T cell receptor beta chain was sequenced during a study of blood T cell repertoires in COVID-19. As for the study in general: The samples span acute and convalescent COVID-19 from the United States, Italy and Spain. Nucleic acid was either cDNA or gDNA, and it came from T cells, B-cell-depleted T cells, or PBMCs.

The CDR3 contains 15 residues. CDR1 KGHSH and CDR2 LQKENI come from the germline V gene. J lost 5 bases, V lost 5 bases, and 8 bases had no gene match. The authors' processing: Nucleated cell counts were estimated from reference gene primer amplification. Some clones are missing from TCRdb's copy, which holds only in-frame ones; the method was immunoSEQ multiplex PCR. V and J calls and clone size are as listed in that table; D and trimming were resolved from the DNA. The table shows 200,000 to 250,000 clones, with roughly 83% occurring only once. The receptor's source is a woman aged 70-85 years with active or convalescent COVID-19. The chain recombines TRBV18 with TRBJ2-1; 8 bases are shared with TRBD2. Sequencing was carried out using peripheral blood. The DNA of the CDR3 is TGTGCCAGCTCAGTCGGGAGGGCCGGGAACAATGAGCAGTTCTTC. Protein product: CASSVGRAGNNEQFF.